The 18 T cell receptor beta chains listed next were all sequenced from one sample in a study of radiotherapy plus CTLA-4 blockade in lung cancer. Sequencing was performed with immunoSEQ multiplex PCR; in TCRdb, only in-frame clones are kept and a portion is missing. The top ten hold 15% to 20% of the sample, which has 85,000 to 90,000 clones, about 87% seen once. The specimen comprised peripheral blood, sampled from a patient treated with radiotherapy plus ipilimumab. These receptors came from a human donor with non-small cell lung cancer that progressed on radiotherapy plus ipilimumab.

J is TRBJ2-1 and V is TRBV30; 8 bases align to TRBD1. CDR1 is GTSNPN and CDR2 is SVGIG in the germline V gene (reference sequence). This CDR3 is 15 amino acids long. V shed 2 bases and J 2 bases; nucleotides not matched to a gene: 5. CDR3 protein: CAWSTGGPTYNEQFF. As DNA, the CDR3 is TGTGCCTGGAGTACAGGGGGTCCCACCTACAATGAGCAGTTCTTC.

This clone was observed a handful of times. This chain uses TRBV7-8 with TRBJ1-5, with D uncertain. The ends were cut back, 1 base at V and 4 bases at J, with 8 bases in the middle. This CDR3 has 14 residues. The V gene's germline CDR1 is SGHVS and CDR2 FQNEAQ. The DNA of the CDR3 is TGTGCCAGCAGCTTAGTGGGTATTAATCAGCCCCAGCATTTT. It encodes CASSLVGINQPQHF. The full variable domain, completed using reference TRBV7-8 and TRBJ1-5, is GAGVSQSPRYKVAKRGQDVALRCDPISGHVSLFWYQQALGQGPEFLTYFQNEAQLDKSGLPSDRFFAERPEGSVSTLKIQRTQQEDSAVYLCASSLVGINQPQHFGDGTRLSIL.

The table lists this clone with a count of one. The genes are TRBV5-1 and TRBJ1-4; D not resolved. This CDR3 is built from 14 residues. Germline CDR1 reads SGHRS; CDR2 reads YFSETQ. The V end was cut by 3 bases, the J end by 7 bases, with 13 bases between. This chain's CDR3 is CASSSADPREKLFF. For the CDR3, the DNA is TGCGCCAGCAGCTCGGCGGACCCTCGTGAAAAACTGTTTTTT.

The chain has TRBV6-5 and TRBJ2-1; no clear D gene. V lost 6 bases, J lost 7 bases, and 13 bases lay in between. This CDR3 has 13 residues. From germline, CDR1 is MNHEY and CDR2 SVGAGI. In DNA form, the CDR3 reads TGTGCCAGCAGGCCCCAGGCGAGAAATGAGCAGTTCTTC. Its protein is CASRPQARNEQFF.

This clone occurred a few times. The chain uses TRBV6-5 and TRBJ2-7; the D gene could be TRBD1 or TRBD2 (5 bases each). Trimming stripped 4 bases from V and 3 bases from J, with 7 bases between. The CDR3 loop spans 12 amino acids. CDR1 MNHEY and CDR2 SVGAGI come from the germline V gene. The chain's CDR3 is CASSWDGYEQYF. Written as DNA, the CDR3 is TGTGCCAGCAGTTGGGACGGCTACGAGCAGTACTTC.

This clone was detected only a few times. The same CDR3 can be traced to other DNA sequences in this sample. V gene TRBV10-3 combines with J gene TRBJ1-4; tentatively, D is TRBD1 (6 bases). CDR1 is ENHRY, CDR2 SYGVKD, per germline. The CDR3 runs to 14 residues. V dropped 3 bases and J dropped 8 bases, with 13 bases sitting between them. The CDR3 DNA reads TGTGCCATCAGTGAAGGGGGGTTAGGGGAAAAACTGTTTTTT. Translation gives CAISEGGLGEKLFF.

This rearrangement joins TRBV6-4 to TRBJ1-5; D is undetermined. In germline, CDR1 is MRHNA, CDR2 SNTAGT. The CDR3 has 13 residues. The V gene lost 4 bases and the J gene lost 4 bases, with 8 bases spanning the gap. Here the CDR3 reads CASSVVANQPQHF. Written as DNA, the CDR3 is TGTGCCAGCAGTGTGGTCGCGAATCAGCCCCAGCATTTT.

V usage is TRBV25-1 and J usage is TRBJ1-3, with TRBD1 matching 10 bases. The CDR3 is made up of 16 amino acids. Per the germline V gene, CDR1 is MGHDK and CDR2 is SYGVNS. V lost 8 bases to trimming and J lost 3 bases; unmatched junction nucleotides: 10. The CDR3 sequence: CASSIFGTGVGNTIYF. CDR3 nucleotides: TGTGCCAGCTCAATTTTCGGGACAGGGGTTGGAAACACCATATATTTT.

The chain combines TRBV14 with TRBJ2-7, with a weak D call TRBD1 (6 bases). Between the trimmed V and J ends, which lost 4 bases and 4 bases, there was a span of 11 bases. The germline V gene encodes CDR1 SGHDN and CDR2 FVKESK. The CDR3 length is 13 residues. This CDR3 reads CASSRDRPYEQYF. For the CDR3, the DNA is TGTGCCAGCAGCCGTGACAGGCCTTACGAGCAGTACTTC.

The chain carries TRBV7-9 and TRBJ2-5; 7 nucleotides match TRBD2. The germline V gene encodes CDR1 SEHNR and CDR2 FQNEAQ (reference sequence). V lost 2 bases, J lost 2 bases, and 8 bases stayed unmatched. The CDR3 is made up of 16 amino acids. The CDR3 bases are TGTGCCAGCAGCTTACTGGGGAGCGGGGAACAAGAGACCCAGTACTTC. Translation gives CASSLLGSGEQETQYF.

The table lists this clone with a count of one. The chain's CDR3 is CASRRMASGSIKYNEQFF. The CDR3 DNA reads as TGTGCCAGCAGACGGATGGCTAGCGGGAGTATCAAGTACAATGAGCAGTTCTTC. This chain connects TRBV2 to TRBJ2-1; 10 bases fit TRBD2. CDR1 and CDR2 (germline): SNHLY, FYNNEI. CDR3 length equals 18 residues. The V segment lost 6 bases and the J segment 4 bases; nucleotides outside the gene matches: 15. The variable domain in full, completed from reference TRBV2 and TRBJ2-1, reads EPEVTQTPSHQVTQMGQEVILRCVPISNHLYFYWYRQILGQKVEFLVSFYNNEISEKSEIFDDQFSVERPDGSNFTLKIRSTKLEDSAMYFCASRRMASGSIKYNEQFFGPGTRLTVL.

This clone was seen just once. The V gene is TRBV27, the J gene TRBJ1-5; TRBD1 aligns across 7 bases. Losses at the gene ends were 7 bases for V and 5 bases for J; bases not matched to a gene: 11. Germline V gene sequence: CDR1 MNHEY, CDR2 SMNVEV (reference sequence). The CDR3 sequence is 15 residues long. CDR3 amino acids: CASTGRTGRHQPQHF. The CDR3 region has the DNA TGTGCCAGCACAGGACGGACAGGCCGCCATCAGCCCCAGCATTTT.

V and J are TRBV7-9 and TRBJ2-2; maybe TRBD1 (5 bases). This CDR3 spans 16 amino acids. Germline loops: CDR1 SEHNR, CDR2 FQNEAQ (reference sequence). V gave up 4 bases and J gave up 5 bases, with 17 bases separating them. DNA for the CDR3: TGTGCCAGCAGCTCAGGACACCTAAGGGAAACCGGGGAGCTGTTTTTT. Translated: CASSSGHLRETGELFF.

This sequence joins TRBV2 and TRBJ1-1; TRBD1 aligns across 10 bases. This CDR3 is built from 16 residues. Trimming cost V 6 bases and J 2 bases; bases outside gene matches: 9. Germline CDR1 reads SNHLY; CDR2 reads FYNNEI. The CDR3 spells CASRRTRDRGNTEAFF. The CDR3 DNA follows: TGTGCCAGCAGGAGAACCCGGGACAGGGGCAACACTGAAGCTTTCTTT.

Written as DNA, the CDR3 is TGCAGCGTTGAGGGACAGGGGGCTGGCGGGGAGCTGTTTTTT. Translation gives CSVEGQGAGGELFF. This rearrangement joins TRBV29-1 to TRBJ2-2, with TRBD1 identical over 12 bases. J was trimmed by 7 bases and V by 3 bases; bases with no gene match: 3. The CDR3 is made up of 14 amino acids. In germline, CDR1 is SQVTM, CDR2 ANQGSEA.

The V and J genes are TRBV6-6 and TRBJ1-2; the D gene is possibly TRBD1 (5 bases). The CDR3 has 13 residues. Germline lookup yields CDR1 MNHNY and CDR2 SVGAGI (reference sequence). The V and J ends lost 2 bases and 8 bases respectively, with 12 bases between them. The CDR3 is CASSYPQGRGYTF. The CDR3 DNA sequence: TGTGCCAGCAGTTACCCGCAGGGAAGGGGCTACACCTTC.

The V and J genes are TRBV2 and TRBJ2-7, with 7 positions matching TRBD2. CDR3 length: 16 amino acids. Losses at the gene ends were 7 bases for V and 3 bases for J; bases not matched to a gene: 15. Germline V lookup: CDR1 SNHLY, CDR2 FYNNEI. The CDR3 sequence: CASIPTPGTIVYEQYF. The CDR3 coding sequence is TGTGCCAGCATCCCCACCCCCGGGACTATCGTCTACGAGCAGTACTTC.

Only a few counts were recorded for this clone. This chain joins TRBV4-1 and TRBJ1-2; 9 bases match TRBD1. This CDR3 region has 15 residues. J gave up 2 bases and V 4 bases, and 5 bases lay outside the gene matches. Germline CDR1 reads MGHRA; CDR2 reads YSYEKL. The CDR3 DNA reads as TGCGCCAGCAGCCCCCGGGACAGGGAGAACTATGGCTACACCTTC. Encoded protein: CASSPRDRENYGYTF.